The rows below give T cell receptor beta chains drawn from one sample of a study of blood T cell repertoires in COVID-19. Profiling relied on immunoSEQ multiplex PCR, and the TCRdb table lists in-frame clones only, not all of them. The sample contains tens of thousands of clones, about 89% of which appear only once. The sequencing sample was made of peripheral blood. The origin of the receptors is a middle-aged man with active COVID-19. Each CDR3 is given with its conserved first and last residue. The order of the fields is D gene, clone size, J gene, V gene, CDR3 DNA, CDR3 protein. D genes are given only for firm matches. Where a row states a size, it is once, few, many or the class of an expanded clone; other rows omit it.

D gene: TRBD2
clone size: NA
J gene: TRBJ2-7
V gene: TRBV6-2/TRBV6-3
CDR3 DNA: TGTGCCAGCAGTTACTCCGGGACTAGCTACGAGCAGTACTTC
CDR3 protein: CASSYSGTSYEQYF

D gene: NA
clone size: NA
J gene: TRBJ1-5
V gene: TRBV19
CDR3 DNA: TGTGCCAGTCGGCGGGTCGACGGGCCCGGCAATCAGCCCCAGCATTTT
CDR3 protein: CASRRVDGPGNQPQHF

D gene: TRBD2
clone size: NA
J gene: TRBJ2-7
V gene: TRBV27
CDR3 DNA: TGTGCCAGCAGTTTAGGGACTAGCGGGCACTCCTACGAGCAGTACTTC
CDR3 protein: CASSLGTSGHSYEQYF

D gene: TRBD1
clone size: NA
J gene: TRBJ2-7
V gene: TRBV11-2
CDR3 DNA: TGTGCCAGCAGCTTGGGACAGGTAGGGGGCGAGCAGTACTTC
CDR3 protein: CASSLGQVGGEQYF

D gene: TRBD1
clone size: NA
J gene: TRBJ2-2
V gene: TRBV5-1
CDR3 DNA: TGCGCCAGCACCCCGGGACAGACGAACACCGGGGAGCTGTTTTTT
CDR3 protein: CASTPGQTNTGELFF

D gene: TRBD2
clone size: NA
J gene: TRBJ2-3
V gene: TRBV2
CDR3 DNA: TGTGCCAGCAGTCGGACTAGCGGGGCCCTCCTCCTAGGCACGCAGTATTTT
CDR3 protein: CASSRTSGALLLGTQYF

D gene: TRBD1
clone size: NA
J gene: TRBJ2-7
V gene: TRBV15
CDR3 DNA: TGTGCCACCAGCAGAGGGGTTAGGAGACAGGGGGAGGAAGAGCAGTACTTC
CDR3 protein: CATSRGVRRQGEEEQYF

D gene: NA
clone size: NA
J gene: TRBJ1-1
V gene: TRBV28
CDR3 DNA: TGTGCCAGCAGCCTCTACGCCACCCAGAACACTGAAGCTTTCTTT
CDR3 protein: CASSLYATQNTEAFF

D gene: TRBD1
clone size: NA
J gene: TRBJ2-7
V gene: TRBV5-1
CDR3 DNA: TGCGCCAGCAGCTTCGGACAGGGGTTTTACGAGCAGTACTTC
CDR3 protein: CASSFGQGFYEQYF

D gene: TRBD1
clone size: NA
J gene: TRBJ1-2
V gene: TRBV10-3
CDR3 DNA: TGTGCCATCACCGTGGACAGGTCTCGTGGCTACACCTTC
CDR3 protein: CAITVDRSRGYTF

D gene: TRBD1
clone size: NA
J gene: TRBJ1-1
V gene: TRBV30
CDR3 DNA: TGTGCCTGGAGGGTCCAGGGGGCCGGGAACACTGAAGCTTTCTTT
CDR3 protein: CAWRVQGAGNTEAFF

D gene: TRBD2
clone size: NA
J gene: TRBJ2-2
V gene: TRBV10-3
CDR3 DNA: TGTGCCACCAAGGGGACTAGCGGAAGAAGTACCGGGGAGCTGTTTTTT
CDR3 protein: CATKGTSGRSTGELFF

D gene: NA
clone size: NA
J gene: TRBJ2-1
V gene: TRBV3-1/TRBV3-2
CDR3 DNA: TGTGCCAGCAGCTCCCTAGGGGCTGAGCAGTTCTTC
CDR3 protein: CASSSLGAEQFF

D gene: NA
clone size: many
J gene: TRBJ1-1
V gene: TRBV18
CDR3 DNA: TGTGCCAGCTCACCAGTGGTGGGAGGAGGTACTGAAGCTTTCTTT
CDR3 protein: CASSPVVGGGTEAFF

D gene: TRBD1
clone size: NA
J gene: TRBJ1-6
V gene: TRBV6-4
CDR3 DNA: TGTGCCAACCCGGGCATCTGTGGGACAGATAATTCACCCCTCCACTTT
CDR3 protein: CANPGICGTDNSPLHF

D gene: NA
clone size: NA
J gene: TRBJ2-7
V gene: TRBV7-3
CDR3 DNA: TGTGCCAGCAGCGGCGGGCCAGCTCCTAACTACGAGCAGTACTTC
CDR3 protein: CASSGGPAPNYEQYF